Listed below are T cell receptor beta chains from one sample, sequenced in a study of OX40 agonist ivuxolimab in advanced cancers. TCRdb's table, derived via immunoSEQ multiplex PCR, lists solely in-frame clones and lacks some. This table has roughly 12,000 clones, approximately 87% appearing once. The starting material was CD4+ or CD8+ T cells sorted from blood, obtained in a trial of the OX40 agonist ivuxolimab. The receptor source for this set is an adult with an advanced solid tumor such as melanoma, head and neck, liver or kidney cancer. CDR3s include the opening cysteine and the closing phenylalanine or tryptophan. The order of the fields is D gene, V gene, J gene, clone size, CDR3 DNA, CDR3 protein. A D gene is named only where the DNA matches it firmly. Where a row states a size, it is once, few, many or the class of an expanded clone; other rows omit it.

d_gene: .
v_gene: TRBV4-3
j_gene: TRBJ2-7
abundance: once
CDR3nt: TGCGCCAGCAGCCAGCATAGTAGCGGACCTATAAACGCCTACGAGCAGTACTTC
CDR3aa: CASSQHSSGPINAYEQYF

d_gene: TRBD2
v_gene: TRBV11-2
j_gene: TRBJ2-1
abundance: .
CDR3nt: TGTGCCAGCAGCTCAGTCCTAGCGGGAGGCCTGGCGAATGAGCAGTTCTTC
CDR3aa: CASSSVLAGGLANEQFF

d_gene: TRBD2
v_gene: TRBV19
j_gene: TRBJ2-1
abundance: .
CDR3nt: TGTGCCAGTACTGCGGGAGGGGTTAATGAGCAGTTCTTC
CDR3aa: CASTAGGVNEQFF

d_gene: TRBD1
v_gene: TRBV7-4
j_gene: TRBJ1-1
abundance: few
CDR3nt: TGTGCTAGCAGTTTGGACAGGGAGGCTGAAGCTTTCTTT
CDR3aa: CASSLDREAEAFF

d_gene: TRBD1
v_gene: TRBV11-3
j_gene: TRBJ2-2
abundance: medium-sized
CDR3nt: TGTGCCAGCAGCTTAGCACAGGGGGCCGGGGAGCTGTTTTTT
CDR3aa: CASSLAQGAGELFF

d_gene: TRBD1
v_gene: TRBV6-6
j_gene: TRBJ2-7
abundance: few
CDR3nt: TGTGCCAGCTTTTCTAGCGACAGGGGCGATGGCGAGCAGTACTTC
CDR3aa: CASFSSDRGDGEQYF

d_gene: TRBD2
v_gene: TRBV29-1
j_gene: TRBJ2-1
abundance: .
CDR3nt: TGCAGCGTTGAACCGGCGGGAGGGTACAATGAGCAGTTCTTC
CDR3aa: CSVEPAGGYNEQFF

d_gene: .
v_gene: TRBV7-8
j_gene: TRBJ2-1
abundance: .
CDR3nt: TGTGCCAGCAGCCTACGGCTCACCGTCGGCAATGAGCAGTTCTTC
CDR3aa: CASSLRLTVGNEQFF

d_gene: TRBD2
v_gene: TRBV4-3
j_gene: TRBJ2-7
abundance: .
CDR3nt: TGCGCCAGCAGCCCGGGAGGGGGAGGGGCCTACGAGCAGTACTTC
CDR3aa: CASSPGGGGAYEQYF

d_gene: TRBD1
v_gene: TRBV19
j_gene: TRBJ2-5
abundance: .
CDR3nt: TGTGCCAGTAGCAACAGGGGGCTGGAGACCCAGTACTTC
CDR3aa: CASSNRGLETQYF

d_gene: .
v_gene: TRBV6-5
j_gene: TRBJ2-1
abundance: .
CDR3nt: TGTGCCAGCAGTTACTGGGCATTCAATGAGCAGTTCTTC
CDR3aa: CASSYWAFNEQFF

d_gene: TRBD2
v_gene: TRBV6-1
j_gene: TRBJ2-2
abundance: once
CDR3nt: TGTGCCAGCAGTCTCGGACTAGCGGGAACAGGGGAGCTGTTTTTT
CDR3aa: CASSLGLAGTGELFF

d_gene: .
v_gene: TRBV19
j_gene: TRBJ1-4
abundance: once
CDR3nt: TGTGCCAGTAGTATCTTCGAGACCTTAACTGAAAAACTGTTTTTT
CDR3aa: CASSIFETLTEKLFF

d_gene: TRBD2
v_gene: TRBV4-3
j_gene: TRBJ2-3
abundance: .
CDR3nt: TGCGCCAGCAGCCAACGAGGGACTAGCGGGAACTATAAAGATACGCAGTATTTT
CDR3aa: CASSQRGTSGNYKDTQYF

d_gene: .
v_gene: TRBV27
j_gene: TRBJ2-1
abundance: .
CDR3nt: TGTGCCAGCAGTTTGTACCCAGCCTACAATGAGCAGTTCTTC
CDR3aa: CASSLYPAYNEQFF

d_gene: .
v_gene: TRBV9
j_gene: TRBJ2-2
abundance: .
CDR3nt: TGTGCCAGCAGCGTAGGCCGGGGTTGGACCGGGGAGCTGTTTTTT
CDR3aa: CASSVGRGWTGELFF

d_gene: .
v_gene: TRBV9
j_gene: TRBJ1-1
abundance: once
CDR3nt: TGTGCCAGCAGCGTAAAGGCCGACACGAACACTGAAGCTTTCTTT
CDR3aa: CASSVKADTNTEAFF

d_gene: TRBD1
v_gene: TRBV6-5
j_gene: TRBJ2-7
abundance: .
CDR3nt: TGTGCCAGCAGTTATTTTCGGACAGGGGATGCCGAGCAGTACTTC
CDR3aa: CASSYFRTGDAEQYF

d_gene: TRBD2
v_gene: TRBV9
j_gene: TRBJ2-3
abundance: once
CDR3nt: TGTGCCAGCAGCGTAGAAGCGGGAGGGCCGACAGATACGCAGTATTTT
CDR3aa: CASSVEAGGPTDTQYF

d_gene: .
v_gene: TRBV28
j_gene: TRBJ2-2
abundance: few
CDR3nt: TGTGCCAGCAGTTACGCGGGGTTGGGGCAGGGGAACACCGGGGAGCTGTTTTTT
CDR3aa: CASSYAGLGQGNTGELFF

d_gene: TRBD1
v_gene: TRBV2
j_gene: TRBJ1-2
abundance: .
CDR3nt: TGTGCCAACGTGGACAGGGTTGAATATGGCTACACCTTC
CDR3aa: CANVDRVEYGYTF

d_gene: .
v_gene: TRBV7-9
j_gene: TRBJ2-7
abundance: .
CDR3nt: TGTGCCAGCAGCCCCACTAGGGACGAGCAGTACTTC
CDR3aa: CASSPTRDEQYF

d_gene: TRBD1
v_gene: TRBV28
j_gene: TRBJ1-2
abundance: .
CDR3nt: TGTGCCAGCAGTTTTGGGACAGGGGGCCGGGTAGGCTATGGCTACACCTTC
CDR3aa: CASSFGTGGRVGYGYTF

d_gene: .
v_gene: TRBV6-5
j_gene: TRBJ2-7
abundance: .
CDR3nt: TGTGCCAGCAGTTATGCCGGATCCTACGAGCAGTACTTC
CDR3aa: CASSYAGSYEQYF

d_gene: .
v_gene: TRBV7-3
j_gene: TRBJ2-5
abundance: .
CDR3nt: TGTGCCAGCAGCCCAGGGATGGGCAGGGACCAAGAGACCCAGTACTTC
CDR3aa: CASSPGMGRDQETQYF

d_gene: TRBD1
v_gene: TRBV7-9
j_gene: TRBJ1-3
abundance: .
CDR3nt: TGTGCCAGCGGGGACAGGGTTGGAAACACCATATATTTT
CDR3aa: CASGDRVGNTIYF

d_gene: .
v_gene: TRBV9
j_gene: TRBJ2-1
abundance: .
CDR3nt: TGTGCCAGCAGCGCTAGCGATGAGCAGTTCTTC
CDR3aa: CASSASDEQFF

d_gene: .
v_gene: TRBV11-2
j_gene: TRBJ2-2
abundance: .
CDR3nt: TGTGCCAGCAGCTTGGGGGCGGGAGTAGAGACCGGGGAGCTGTTTTTT
CDR3aa: CASSLGAGVETGELFF

d_gene: TRBD1
v_gene: TRBV27
j_gene: TRBJ2-1
abundance: .
CDR3nt: TGTGCCAGCAGGACAGGGGTCGATGAGCAGTTCTTC
CDR3aa: CASRTGVDEQFF

d_gene: .
v_gene: TRBV11-2
j_gene: TRBJ2-2
abundance: once
CDR3nt: TGTGCCAGCAGCGACCCCATCCGCATGAAAGGGGCGACCGGGGAGCTGTTTTTT
CDR3aa: CASSDPIRMKGATGELFF

d_gene: .
v_gene: TRBV7-9
j_gene: TRBJ1-2
abundance: .
CDR3nt: TGTGCCAGCAGCCGCGACAGTCATGGCTACACCTTC
CDR3aa: CASSRDSHGYTF

d_gene: TRBD2
v_gene: TRBV27
j_gene: TRBJ2-7
abundance: .
CDR3nt: TGTGCCAGCAGTTTATCCCCTAGCGGGGCAAAAAACGAGCAGTACTTC
CDR3aa: CASSLSPSGAKNEQYF

d_gene: .
v_gene: TRBV28
j_gene: TRBJ1-4
abundance: .
CDR3nt: TGTGCCAGCGGGATCAGTTCGTGGATCGTTTTT
CDR3aa: CASGISSWIVF

d_gene: .
v_gene: TRBV6-5
j_gene: TRBJ2-1
abundance: once
CDR3nt: TGTGCCAGCAGTTACTCTTACTCCAACTCGGGTGAGCAGTTCTTC
CDR3aa: CASSYSYSNSGEQFF

d_gene: .
v_gene: TRBV19
j_gene: TRBJ1-1
abundance: .
CDR3nt: TGTGCCAGTACTAAGAACACTGAAGCTTTCTTT
CDR3aa: CASTKNTEAFF

d_gene: .
v_gene: TRBV28
j_gene: TRBJ1-4
abundance: .
CDR3nt: TGTGCCAGCAGTGCTCAACTACTTCTGTTTTTT
CDR3aa: CASSAQLLLFF

d_gene: TRBD1
v_gene: TRBV9
j_gene: TRBJ2-7
abundance: .
CDR3nt: TGTGCCAGCAGCGTGGGACAGGGGGTGAGCTACGAGCAGTACTTC
CDR3aa: CASSVGQGVSYEQYF

d_gene: .
v_gene: TRBV7-2
j_gene: TRBJ1-2
abundance: few
CDR3nt: TGTGCCAGCAGCTTAGGAATCGGGAGAGAGGTATATGGCTACACCTTC
CDR3aa: CASSLGIGREVYGYTF

d_gene: TRBD1
v_gene: TRBV7-2
j_gene: TRBJ2-1
abundance: .
CDR3nt: TGTGCCAGCAGCTTAGTGGCAGGGGGCTACAATGAGCAGTTCTTC
CDR3aa: CASSLVAGGYNEQFF

d_gene: TRBD1
v_gene: TRBV19
j_gene: TRBJ1-1
abundance: .
CDR3nt: TGTGCCAGTACCGCGGGCCAGGGGGCGGCTGAAGCTTTCTTT
CDR3aa: CASTAGQGAAEAFF

d_gene: .
v_gene: TRBV18
j_gene: TRBJ1-3
abundance: .
CDR3nt: TGTGCCAGCTCTAGGACCGGTACAAACACCATATATTTT
CDR3aa: CASSRTGTNTIYF

d_gene: .
v_gene: TRBV11-2
j_gene: TRBJ2-5
abundance: .
CDR3nt: TGTGCCAGCAGCCAATATTCCCCCGAAGAGACCCAGTACTTC
CDR3aa: CASSQYSPEETQYF

d_gene: .
v_gene: TRBV28
j_gene: TRBJ1-2
abundance: .
CDR3nt: TGTGCCATCGCGGGGGGGAACTATGGCTACACCTTC
CDR3aa: CAIAGGNYGYTF

d_gene: .
v_gene: TRBV11-2
j_gene: TRBJ2-1
abundance: .
CDR3nt: TGTGCCAGCAGGGGGTTAGCGGAGAACTACAATGAGCAGTTCTTC
CDR3aa: CASRGLAENYNEQFF

d_gene: .
v_gene: TRBV7-9
j_gene: TRBJ1-3
abundance: .
CDR3nt: TGTGCCAGCGGGGACATCACTGGAAACACCATATATTTT
CDR3aa: CASGDITGNTIYF

d_gene: .
v_gene: TRBV5-1
j_gene: TRBJ2-7
abundance: .
CDR3nt: TGCGCCAGCAGCTTTGGAGGGGGCGAGCAGTACTTC
CDR3aa: CASSFGGGEQYF

d_gene: TRBD2
v_gene: TRBV4-2
j_gene: TRBJ2-5
abundance: .
CDR3nt: TGTGCCAGCAGCCAAGAGAGGTCCCTAGCGGGTTTACAAGAGACCCAGTACTTC
CDR3aa: CASSQERSLAGLQETQYF

d_gene: .
v_gene: TRBV5-4
j_gene: TRBJ2-1
abundance: .
CDR3nt: TGTGCCAGCAGCTTTGGGCCGGAAGGGGCTGGAAATGAGCAGTTCTTC
CDR3aa: CASSFGPEGAGNEQFF

d_gene: .
v_gene: TRBV9
j_gene: TRBJ2-7
abundance: .
CDR3nt: TGTGCCAGCAGCGTAGAAAGGGGGTCGTACGAGCAGTACTTC
CDR3aa: CASSVERGSYEQYF

d_gene: .
v_gene: TRBV10-3
j_gene: TRBJ1-5
abundance: .
CDR3nt: TGTGCCATCAGTGAGACAGGGAATCAGCCCCAGCATTTT
CDR3aa: CAISETGNQPQHF

d_gene: .
v_gene: TRBV7-8
j_gene: TRBJ2-1
abundance: .
CDR3nt: TGTGCCAGCAGCTTAGGGGCGAGGATCGGGACAAAGACGGGCGAGCAGTTCTTC
CDR3aa: CASSLGARIGTKTGEQFF

d_gene: .
v_gene: TRBV7-9
j_gene: TRBJ2-7
abundance: .
CDR3nt: TGTGCCAGCAGCTTAGGCCGGGCCATCCGCAACGAGCAGTACTTC
CDR3aa: CASSLGRAIRNEQYF

d_gene: TRBD2
v_gene: TRBV28
j_gene: TRBJ2-1
abundance: .
CDR3nt: TGTGCCAGCAGTTTTCGCCCGGGACTAGCGGTGGATGAGCAGTTCTTC
CDR3aa: CASSFRPGLAVDEQFF

d_gene: .
v_gene: TRBV16
j_gene: TRBJ2-6
abundance: .
CDR3nt: TGTGCCAGCAGCCAGGGACAACCCCTCTCTGGGGCCAACGTCCTGACTTTC
CDR3aa: CASSQGQPLSGANVLTF

d_gene: TRBD2
v_gene: TRBV29-1
j_gene: TRBJ2-2
abundance: .
CDR3nt: TGCAGCGTTGGAAGTAGCGGGAGTCTGTTTTTT
CDR3aa: CSVGSSGSLFF